The rows below give T cell receptor beta chains drawn from one sample of a study of hypomethylating agent response in myelodysplastic syndrome. Libraries were prepared by immunoSEQ multiplex PCR; TCRdb keeps only in-frame clonotypes and omits some of them. The table lists about 6,200 clones, 70% to 90% of them singletons. The sample here was bone marrow, taken before or after starting hypomethylating agent treatment for myelodysplastic syndrome (not recorded which). The receptor source for this set is a human donor with myelodysplastic syndrome. Both conserved end residues are part of each CDR3.

CDR3aa: CASRFLVKETQYF
j_gene: TRBJ2-5
v_gene: TRBV6-6

CDR3aa: CASSFLGQRNSPLHF
j_gene: TRBJ1-6
v_gene: TRBV7-2

CDR3aa: CASSVAGENYEQYF
j_gene: TRBJ2-7
v_gene: TRBV9

CDR3aa: CSVPGGSYEQYF
j_gene: TRBJ2-7
v_gene: TRBV29-1

CDR3aa: CASSIGVGTDTQYF
j_gene: TRBJ2-3
v_gene: TRBV19

CDR3aa: CASSEAGTVYEQYF
j_gene: TRBJ2-7
v_gene: TRBV6-1

CDR3aa: CASSPRGGPYNEQFF
j_gene: TRBJ2-1
v_gene: TRBV6-4

CDR3aa: CASSEVRGGAYEQYF
j_gene: .
v_gene: TRBV10-2

CDR3aa: CASSQMRGGSYNEQFF
j_gene: TRBJ2-1
v_gene: TRBV11-2

CDR3aa: CAISEAAGNTEAFF
j_gene: TRBJ1-1
v_gene: TRBV10-3

CDR3aa: CASSADSSYSGNTIYF
j_gene: TRBJ1-3
v_gene: TRBV9

CDR3aa: CASSEFGGPSNQPQHF
j_gene: TRBJ1-5
v_gene: TRBV2

CDR3aa: CASSPGGVQETQYF
j_gene: TRBJ2-5
v_gene: TRBV5-1

CDR3aa: CASSYSWGSTEAFF
j_gene: TRBJ1-1
v_gene: TRBV6-5

CDR3aa: CASSQLDSNYGYTF
j_gene: TRBJ1-2
v_gene: TRBV7-6

CDR3aa: CSVEYTGRETQYF
j_gene: TRBJ2-5
v_gene: TRBV29-1

CDR3aa: CAGGPVSGNTIYF
j_gene: TRBJ1-3
v_gene: TRBV19